This T cell receptor (beta chain) was captured in a study of identical twins. Overall study results and limits: Out-of-frame alpha sequences shared between twins exhibited an excess of low generation probability. Models, which agreed with sharing between unrelated individuals, nonetheless underestimated the out-of-frame TCR alpha sharing seen in monozygotic twins.

Of note for this clonotype: The antigen is not known.

With template switching, a universal primer site was added, and the cDNA carried unique molecular identifiers. In TCRdb, the 5' RACE reads were re-called with MiXCR into one record per CDR3 protein. Seen here are 400,000 to 550,000 distinct CDR3 sequences, 24% observed once, and the top ten hold roughly 3%. The CDR3 extends over 15 amino acids. In germline, CDR1 is MGHDK, CDR2 SYGVNS. J lost 0 bases, V lost 4 bases, and 0 bases had no gene match. Separately, the same data were catalogued under a study of T cells expressing NK-cell markers. This second study says: The study drew TCR beta repertoires from sorted CD3+CD56+NKG2C+, CD3+CD56+NKG2C- and CD3+CD56-NKG2C+ T cells.

The sequence came from a woman aged 18-35 years in good health. The sequenced sample was CD4+ T cells sorted from blood. The gene calls are TRBV25-1 and TRBJ2-5; 12 bases align to TRBD2. This CDR3 reads CASSASGRDQETQYF. CDR3 nucleotides: TGTGCCAGCAGTGCTAGCGGGAGGGACCAAGAGACCCAGTACTTC. The full variable domain, with the rest looked up from reference TRBV25-1 and TRBJ2-5, is EADIYQTPRYLVIGTGKKITLECSQTMGHDKMYWYQQDPGMELHLIHYSYGVNSTEKGDLSSESTVSRIRTEHFPLTLESARPSHTSQYLCASSASGRDQETQYFGPGTRLLVL.